Described below is a single T cell receptor (beta chain) sequence and its context. The antigen remains unidentified. Libraries were prepared by immunoSEQ multiplex PCR; TCRdb keeps only in-frame clonotypes and omits some of them. Of 130,000 or so clones listed, around 84% are singletons. The record originates from a study of T cell responses to AZD1222 COVID-19 vaccine. Study-level background: Second-dose timings of about 4 or about 12 weeks were pooled. Study results and limitations: Donors were mostly white British, more females; clonal diversity possibly underestimated.

Per the germline V gene, CDR1 is ENHRY and CDR2 is SYGVKD. Trimming took off 6 bases at V and 2 bases at J, with 7 bases between the two ends. The CDR3 is made up of 12 amino acids. The chain has TRBV10-3 and TRBJ1-2, with no clear D. The source is an adult in good health. The sample here was peripheral blood, taken on day 0 of AZD1222 vaccination. This CDR3 reads CAISPGNYGYTF. The CDR3 DNA reads as TGTGCCATCAGCCCGGGGAACTATGGCTACACCTTC.